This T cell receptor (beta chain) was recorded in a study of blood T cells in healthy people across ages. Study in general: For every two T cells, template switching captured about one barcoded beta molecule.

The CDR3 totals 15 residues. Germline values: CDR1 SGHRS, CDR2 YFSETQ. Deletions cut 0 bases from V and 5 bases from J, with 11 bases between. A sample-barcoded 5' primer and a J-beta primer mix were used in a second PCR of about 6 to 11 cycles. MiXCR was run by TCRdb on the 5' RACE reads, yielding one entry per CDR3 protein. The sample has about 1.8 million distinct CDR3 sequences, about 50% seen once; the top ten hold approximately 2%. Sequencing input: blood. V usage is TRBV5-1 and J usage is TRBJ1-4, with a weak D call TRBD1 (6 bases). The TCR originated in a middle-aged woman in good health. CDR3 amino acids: CASSLVWGGNEKLFF. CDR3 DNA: TGCGCCAGCAGCTTGGTATGGGGGGGCAATGAAAAACTGTTTTTT. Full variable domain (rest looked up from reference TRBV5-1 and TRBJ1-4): KAGVTQTPRYLIKTRGQQVTLSCSPISGHRSVSWYQQTPGQGLQFLFEYFSETQRNKGNFPGRFSGRQFSNSRSEMNVSTLELGDSALYLCASSLVWGGNEKLFFGSGTQLSVL.